The 28 T cell receptor beta chains below all came from one sample that was sequenced in a study of blood T cell repertoires in COVID-19. Clones were read by immunoSEQ multiplex PCR, and TCRdb kept only the in-frame ones, dropping some. The data show hundreds of thousands of clones, 82% seen once. Sequencing was carried out using PBMCs or T cells enriched from blood (not recorded which). All receptors come from a man aged 40-55 years who had been exposed to COVID-19.

This chain connects TRBV6-6 to TRBJ2-7, with 12 bases matching TRBD2. The V and J ends lost 5 bases and 3 bases, in that order; junction bases with no gene match: 11. This CDR3 comprises 17 residues. Looked up from germline, CDR1 is MNHNY and CDR2 is SVGAGI (reference sequence). The CDR3 reads CASSQASGRAVGYEQYF. CDR3 coding DNA: TGTGCCAGCAGTCAGGCTAGCGGGAGGGCCGTAGGCTACGAGCAGTACTTC.

The CDR3 spells CASSLEGLRDTSPSTNEKLFF. CDR3 nucleotide sequence: TGTGCCAGCAGCTTAGAAGGGCTCCGGGACACCAGCCCCTCAACTAATGAAAAACTGTTTTTT. The chain employs TRBV11-3 and TRBJ1-4, with D perhaps TRBD1 (6 bases). V shed 0 bases and J shed 0 bases, with 23 bases lying between them. The CDR3 contains 21 residues. Germline CDR1 is SGHNT and CDR2 is YENEEA.

V gene TRBV2 combines with J gene TRBJ1-3; a weak D match, TRBD1 (5 bases). The V end lost 6 bases, the J end lost 0 bases, and 6 bases lay between the germline ends. Germline V gene lookup returns CDR1 SNHLY and CDR2 FYNNEI. This CDR3 has 13 amino acids. The CDR3, as DNA: TGTGCCAGCAGGGACAACTCTGGAAACACCATATATTTT. Residues: CASRDNSGNTIYF.

The V gene is TRBV30, the J gene TRBJ2-1; TRBD1 might be the D (5 bases). There are 11 residues in the CDR3. Germline V gene data show CDR1 as GTSNPN and CDR2 as SVGIG (reference sequence). The CDR3 reads CFLTDQGKQFF. As DNA, the CDR3 is TGTTTCCTTACCGACCAGGGAAAGCAGTTCTTC.

The chain links TRBV28 to TRBJ1-5; D possibly corresponds to TRBD1 (5 bases). V dropped 6 bases and J dropped 7 bases, with 13 bases sitting between them. CDR3 size: 13 residues. Germline CDR1 MDHEN, CDR2 SYDVKM. The CDR3 sequence is CASRSDSLQPQHF. The CDR3 DNA follows: TGTGCCAGCAGGTCCGACAGTTTACAGCCCCAGCATTTT.

J is TRBJ1-1 and V is TRBV27; no clear D gene. Trimming removed 4 bases from V and 3 bases from J, with 9 bases in between. The CDR3 contains 13 residues. Looked up from germline, CDR1 is MNHEY and CDR2 is SMNVEV (reference sequence). The CDR3 region is CASSSWGDTEAFF. The CDR3 region has the DNA TGTGCCAGCAGTTCGTGGGGAGACACTGAAGCTTTCTTT.

The chain employs TRBV5-4 and TRBJ2-5; a possible D gene is TRBD1 (5 bases). Per the germline V gene, CDR1 is SGHNT and CDR2 is YYREEE (reference sequence). Between the trimmed V and J ends, which lost 0 bases and 3 bases, there was a span of 6 bases. The CDR3 is made up of 13 amino acids. CDR3 DNA: TGTGCCAGCAGCTTGGGACAGAAAGAGACCCAGTACTTC. Its translation: CASSLGQKETQYF.

The chain links TRBV5-5 to TRBJ2-7, with TRBD2 matching over 7 bases. The CDR3 runs 15 residues. V lost 3 bases, J lost 0 bases, and 6 bases stayed unmatched. Germline CDR1 and CDR2: SGHKS and YYEKEE (reference sequence). The CDR3 sequence is CASSWEGGNSYEQYF. The DNA of the CDR3 is TGTGCCAGCAGCTGGGAGGGAGGGAACTCCTACGAGCAGTACTTC.

This clone was picked up one time. The chain combines TRBV7-2 with TRBJ2-5, with 12 nucleotides matching TRBD2. The V gene's germline CDR1 is SGHTA and CDR2 FQGNSA. There are 16 residues in the CDR3. With 5 bases clipped from V and 0 bases from J, the junction kept 4 bases outside the gene matches. CDR3 loop: CASSPRTSGNQETQYF. The CDR3 DNA sequence: TGTGCCAGCAGCCCACGGACTAGCGGGAACCAAGAGACCCAGTACTTC.

The J gene is TRBJ2-2, the V gene TRBV10-3; no reliable D call. Germline V gives CDR1 ENHRY, CDR2 SYGVKD. V lost 7 bases to trimming and J lost 5 bases, with 11 bases between them. The CDR3 runs 13 residues. The CDR3 DNA follows: TGTGCCATCAAGGAGTTTGTGACCGGGGAGCTGTTTTTT. This gives the protein CAIKEFVTGELFF.

This chain joins TRBV3-1 (or the pseudogene TRBV3-2) and TRBJ2-1, with D maybe TRBD2 (5 bases). The germline V and J ends were trimmed by 0 bases and 8 bases, with 11 bases remaining between them. The germline V gene has CDR1 LGHDT and CDR2 YNNKEL (reference sequence). CDR3 length: 14 amino acids. The CDR3 nucleotides read TGTGCCAGCAGCCAAGACCCAAGTAGCGATGAGCAGTTCTTC. This gives the protein CASSQDPSSDEQFF.

In its sample, this clone was seen once. The chain employs TRBV19 and TRBJ2-7, with a tentative D call TRBD1 (7 bases). This CDR3 spans 14 amino acids. Germline loops: CDR1 LNHDA, CDR2 SQIVND (reference sequence). V gave up 3 bases and J gave up 6 bases, with 15 bases separating them. The CDR3 bases are TGTGCCAGTAGTATGGAGGGGGCGCGGCGCGAGCAGTACTTC. Translating gives CASSMEGARREQYF.

A word on this clone: Other DNA sequences within the sample encode an identical CDR3. The chain has TRBV30 and TRBJ1-5; D is undetermined. The CDR3 is made up of 13 amino acids. The germline V gene has CDR1 GTSNPN and CDR2 SVGIG (reference sequence). V was pared by 0 bases and J by 2 bases, with 5 bases between. The CDR3 protein is CAWSVRGNQPQHF. Here the CDR3 DNA reads TGTGCCTGGAGTGTACGGGGCAATCAGCCCCAGCATTTT.

The chain joins TRBV5-1 to TRBJ1-1; 7 positions agree with TRBD1. Looked up from germline, CDR1 is SGHRS and CDR2 is YFSETQ. J was trimmed by 4 bases and V by 2 bases; bases with no gene match: 8. CDR3 length equals 15 residues. The CDR3 DNA follows: TGCGCCAGCAGCTTCAGTCAGGGGGTTGGCACTGAAGCTTTCTTT. It is translated as CASSFSQGVGTEAFF.

Only a few counts were recorded for this clone. This chain connects TRBV2 to TRBJ2-1, with 16 nucleotides matching TRBD2. This CDR3 region has 18 residues. The J segment lost 7 bases and the V segment lost 6 bases, leaving 12 bases of the junction unmatched. Germline V gene data show CDR1 as SNHLY and CDR2 as FYNNEI. The CDR3 nucleotides are TGTGCCAGCAGACCGGACCCGGGACTAGCGGGAGGGCCTAATGAGCAGTTCTTC. Translated: CASRPDPGLAGGPNEQFF.

This chain joins TRBV20-1 and TRBJ1-1; D ambiguous. The V end lost 0 bases, the J end lost 6 bases, and 5 bases lay between the germline ends. The CDR3 extends over 11 amino acids. Germline V gene data show CDR1 as DFQATT and CDR2 as SNEGSKA (reference sequence). The CDR3 is CSAREAPEAFF. The CDR3 nucleotides are TGCAGTGCTAGAGAAGCGCCTGAAGCTTTCTTT.

V and J are TRBV19 and TRBJ1-2, with TRBD1 matching 7 bases. This CDR3 is built from 15 residues. The V gene end was trimmed by 5 bases and the J gene end by 8 bases; junction bases not matched to a gene: 14. Germline V CDR1 and CDR2: LNHDA, SQIVND (reference sequence). The DNA for the CDR3 is TGTGCCAGTAGTGCTTTACCGGGACAGAATAGGGGCTACACCTTC. It translates to CASSALPGQNRGYTF. Full variable domain (remainder filled in from reference TRBV19 and TRBJ1-2): DGGITQSPKYLFRKEGQNVTLSCEQNLNHDAMYWYRQDPGQGLRLIYYSQIVNDFQKGDIAEGYSVSREKKESFPLTVTSAQKNPTAFYLCASSALPGQNRGYTFGSGTRLTVV.

This clone has only one observation. The gene calls are TRBV7-8 and TRBJ1-1; D not resolved. CDR1 is SGHVS and CDR2 is FQNEAQ in the germline V gene. Trimming shortened V by 4 bases and J by 0 bases, and 15 bases separated the two germline ends. The CDR3 is 16 residues long. CDR3 in amino acids: CASSSPGSLVNTEAFF. CDR3 nucleotides: TGTGCCAGCAGCTCACCGGGGTCACTCGTGAACACTGAAGCTTTCTTT.

The V gene is TRBV15, the J gene TRBJ2-2; D uncertain. Trimming shortened V by 4 bases and J by 5 bases, and 5 bases separated the two germline ends. Germline V gene sequence: CDR1 LNHNV, CDR2 YYDKDF (reference sequence). The CDR3 totals 12 residues. In nucleotides, the CDR3 is TGTGCCACCAGCACCTTTACCGGGGAGCTGTTTTTT. Translation gives CATSTFTGELFF.

The chain has TRBV29-1 and TRBJ2-2; a possible D gene is TRBD2 (5 bases). This CDR3 contains 12 residues. V gave up 5 bases and J gave up 5 bases, with 9 bases separating them. The V gene's germline CDR1 is SQVTM and CDR2 ANQGSEA. CDR3 sequence reads: CSVRSGTGELFF. For the CDR3, the DNA is TGCAGCGTTCGGTCGGGGACCGGGGAGCTGTTTTTT.

This chain joins TRBV9 and TRBJ1-2, with no clear D. The CDR3 is 13 residues long. V dropped 0 bases and J dropped 1 base, with 4 bases sitting between them. Germline lookup yields CDR1 SGDLS and CDR2 YYNGEE. CDR3 in amino acids: CASSVAGNYGYTF. For the CDR3, the DNA is TGTGCCAGCAGCGTAGCCGGTAACTATGGCTACACCTTC. The full variable domain, its missing parts supplied by reference TRBV9 and TRBJ1-2, is DSGVTQTPKHLITATGQRVTLRCSPRSGDLSVYWYQQSLDQGLQFLIQYYNGEERAKGNILERFSAQQFPDLHSELNLSSLELGDSALYFCASSVAGNYGYTFGSGTRLTVV.

This clone showed up just once. CDR3 region: CASRRSGDSYNEQFF. CDR3 in DNA: TGCGCCAGCAGACGTAGCGGTGACTCCTACAATGAGCAGTTCTTC. The gene calls are TRBV5-1 and TRBJ2-1; tentatively, D is TRBD2 (6 bases). CDR3 length: 15 residues. Trimming left V 5 bases short and J 0 bases short, with 12 bases between. Per the germline V gene, CDR1 is SGHRS and CDR2 is YFSETQ.

J is TRBJ1-6 and V is TRBV9, with 8 bases identical to TRBD1. The V gene end was trimmed by 4 bases and the J gene end by 10 bases; junction bases not matched to a gene: 19. The CDR3 sequence is 18 residues long. Germline V gene data show CDR1 as SGDLS and CDR2 as YYNGEE. The CDR3 loop is CASSPTPSPGQGFSPLHF. The CDR3 coding sequence is TGTGCCAGCAGCCCCACACCCTCTCCCGGACAGGGATTCTCACCCCTCCACTTT.

The sample holds one count of this clone. The chain joins TRBV19 to TRBJ1-6; D perhaps matches TRBD1 (6 bases). This CDR3 comprises 15 residues. Trimming pared 5 bases from V and 9 bases from J, leaving 17 bases between. Germline CDR1 is LNHDA and CDR2 is SQIVND (reference sequence). In DNA form, the CDR3 reads TGTGCCAGTAGTGGTCCGAAGGGGGATGGTTCACCCCTCCACTTT. The encoded protein is CASSGPKGDGSPLHF.

The chain combines TRBV25-1 with TRBJ1-2; D not resolved. CDR1 is MGHDK, CDR2 SYGVNS, per germline. Trimming removed 3 bases at V and 6 bases at J, with 20 bases between. The CDR3 length is 16 residues. This CDR3 reads CASSDGKWQPRDGYTF. In DNA, the CDR3 is TGTGCCAGCAGTGATGGTAAGTGGCAGCCGAGGGATGGCTACACCTTC.

The chain combines TRBV12-3 or TRBV12-4 with TRBJ2-5; 7 positions agree with TRBD1. The J segment lost 5 bases and the V segment lost 4 bases, leaving 4 bases of the junction unmatched. The length of the CDR3 is 13 residues. The CDR3 region is CASSSGQEETQYF. In DNA, the CDR3 is TGTGCCAGCAGTTCCGGACAGGAGGAGACCCAGTACTTC.

A few counts support this clone. This chain uses TRBV18 with TRBJ2-5, with D possibly matching TRBD2 (6 bases). Looked up from germline, CDR1 is KGHSH and CDR2 is LQKENI. The CDR3 length is 15 residues. The V gene lost 3 bases and the J gene lost 5 bases, with 16 bases spanning the gap. CDR3 sequence: CASSPLRDFPETQYF. The CDR3 nucleotides read TGTGCCAGCTCACCGCTACGGGACTTCCCGGAGACCCAGTACTTC.

This clone was seen a few times. The chain links TRBV12-3 or TRBV12-4 to TRBJ1-2, with a tentative D call TRBD1 (5 bases). The CDR3 spans 13 residues. Trimming took 5 bases from V and 3 from J, leaving 10 bases between them. CDR3 region: CASSITGDYGYTF. The CDR3, as DNA: TGTGCCAGCAGTATAACAGGAGACTATGGCTACACCTTC.